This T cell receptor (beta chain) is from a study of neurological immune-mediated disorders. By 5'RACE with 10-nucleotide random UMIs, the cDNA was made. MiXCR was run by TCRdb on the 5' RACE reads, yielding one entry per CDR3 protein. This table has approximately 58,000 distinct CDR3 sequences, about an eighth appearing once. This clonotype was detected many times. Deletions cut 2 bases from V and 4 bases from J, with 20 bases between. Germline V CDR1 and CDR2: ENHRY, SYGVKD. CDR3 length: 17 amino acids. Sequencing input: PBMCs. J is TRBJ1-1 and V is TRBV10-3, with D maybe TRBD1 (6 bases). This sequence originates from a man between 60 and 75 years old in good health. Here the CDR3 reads CAISEGLIGGAVTEAFF. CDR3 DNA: TGTGCCATCAGTGAGGGCTTAATTGGGGGGGCTGTCACTGAAGCTTTCTTT.